Sequencing of this T cell receptor (beta chain) was carried out in a study of T cells in narcolepsy. Germline values: CDR1 ENHRY, CDR2 SYGVKD. This CDR3 is built from 15 residues. Trimming cost V 0 bases and J 2 bases, with 11 bases left between them. Method: immunoSEQ multiplex PCR; TCRdb's copy keeps in-frame clones and lacks some. The sample has about 35,000 clones; around 90% are singletons. The V call is TRBV10-3, the J call TRBJ2-7; a possible D gene is TRBD2 (5 bases). The sequence derives from a human donor with narcolepsy. Sequencing was performed on CD45RA- memory CD4+ T cells from PBMCs. Here the CDR3 reads CAISESAVGPYEQYF. CDR3 DNA sequence: TGTGCCATCAGTGAGTCAGCGGTAGGGCCCTACGAGCAGTACTTC.